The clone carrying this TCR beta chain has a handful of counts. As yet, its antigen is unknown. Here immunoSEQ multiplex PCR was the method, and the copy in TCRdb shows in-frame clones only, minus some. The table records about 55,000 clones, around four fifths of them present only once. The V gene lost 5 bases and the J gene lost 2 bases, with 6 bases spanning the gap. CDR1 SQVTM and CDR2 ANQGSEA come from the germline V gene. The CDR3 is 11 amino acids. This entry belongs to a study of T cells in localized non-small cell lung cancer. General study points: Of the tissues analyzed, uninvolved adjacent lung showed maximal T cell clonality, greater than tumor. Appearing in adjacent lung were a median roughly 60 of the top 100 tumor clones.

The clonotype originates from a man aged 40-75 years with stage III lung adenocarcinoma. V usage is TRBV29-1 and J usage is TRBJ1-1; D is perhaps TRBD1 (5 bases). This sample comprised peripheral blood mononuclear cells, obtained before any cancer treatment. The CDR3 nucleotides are TGCAGCGTTAGGGACAACACTGAAGCTTTCTTT. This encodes CSVRDNTEAFF.